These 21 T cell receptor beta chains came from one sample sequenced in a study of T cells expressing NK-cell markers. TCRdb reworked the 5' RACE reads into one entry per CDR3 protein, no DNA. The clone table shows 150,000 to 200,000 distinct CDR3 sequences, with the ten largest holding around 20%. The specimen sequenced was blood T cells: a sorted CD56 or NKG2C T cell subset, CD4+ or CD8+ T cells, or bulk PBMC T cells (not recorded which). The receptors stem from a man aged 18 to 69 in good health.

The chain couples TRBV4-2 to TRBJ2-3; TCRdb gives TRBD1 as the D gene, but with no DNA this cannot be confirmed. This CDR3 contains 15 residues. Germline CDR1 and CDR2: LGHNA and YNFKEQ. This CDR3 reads CASSQTGEPTDTQYF.

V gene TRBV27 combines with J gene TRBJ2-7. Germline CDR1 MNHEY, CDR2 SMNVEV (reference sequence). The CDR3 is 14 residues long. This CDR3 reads CASSFSGALYEQYF.

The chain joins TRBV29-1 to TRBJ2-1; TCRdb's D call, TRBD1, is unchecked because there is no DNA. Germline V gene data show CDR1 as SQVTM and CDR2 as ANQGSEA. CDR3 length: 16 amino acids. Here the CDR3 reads CSVEPPGGDLCNEQFF.

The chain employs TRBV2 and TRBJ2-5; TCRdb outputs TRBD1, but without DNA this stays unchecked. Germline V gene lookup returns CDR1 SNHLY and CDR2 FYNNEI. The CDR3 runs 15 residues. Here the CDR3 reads CASSGGTGGEETQYF.

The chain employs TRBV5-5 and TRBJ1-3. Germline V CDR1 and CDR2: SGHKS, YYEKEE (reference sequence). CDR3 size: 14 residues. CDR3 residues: CASSLKGSGNTIYF. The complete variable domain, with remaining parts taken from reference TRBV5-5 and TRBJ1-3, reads DAGVTQSPTHLIKTRGQQVTLRCSPISGHKSVSWYQQVLGQGPQFIFQYYEKEERGRGNFPDRFSARQFPNYSSELNVNALLLGDSALYLCASSLKGSGNTIYFGEGSWLTVV.

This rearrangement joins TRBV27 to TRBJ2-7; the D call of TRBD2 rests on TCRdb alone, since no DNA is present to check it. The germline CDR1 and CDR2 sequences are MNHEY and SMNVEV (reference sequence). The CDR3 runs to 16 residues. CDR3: CASSLSLGLAGEEQYF.

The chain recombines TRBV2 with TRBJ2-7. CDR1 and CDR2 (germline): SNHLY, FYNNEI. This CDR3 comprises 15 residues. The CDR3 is CASSEAGLGSYEQYF.

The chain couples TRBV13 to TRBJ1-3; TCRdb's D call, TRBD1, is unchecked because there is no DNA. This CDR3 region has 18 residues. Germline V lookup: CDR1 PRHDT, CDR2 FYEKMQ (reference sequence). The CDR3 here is CASTTMDPGFDSGNTIYF.

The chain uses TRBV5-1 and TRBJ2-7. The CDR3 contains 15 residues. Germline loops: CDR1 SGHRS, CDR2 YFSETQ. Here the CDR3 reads CASSLINPSYYEQYF.

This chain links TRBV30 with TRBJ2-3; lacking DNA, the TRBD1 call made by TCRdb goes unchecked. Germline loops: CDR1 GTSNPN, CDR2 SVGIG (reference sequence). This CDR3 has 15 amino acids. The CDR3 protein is CAWSVTGDRTDTQYF.

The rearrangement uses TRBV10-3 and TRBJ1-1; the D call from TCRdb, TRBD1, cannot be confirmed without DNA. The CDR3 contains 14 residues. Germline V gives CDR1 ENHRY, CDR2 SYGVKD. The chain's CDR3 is CAIKPQGVNTEAFF.

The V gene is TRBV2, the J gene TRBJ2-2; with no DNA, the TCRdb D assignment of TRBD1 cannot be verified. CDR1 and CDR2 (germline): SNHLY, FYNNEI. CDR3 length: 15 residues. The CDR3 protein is CASSTGTGYTGELFF. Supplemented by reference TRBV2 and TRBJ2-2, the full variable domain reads EPEVTQTPSHQVTQMGQEVILRCVPISNHLYFYWYRQILGQKVEFLVSFYNNEISEKSEIFDDQFSVERPDGSNFTLKIRSTKLEDSAMYFCASSTGTGYTGELFFGEGSRLTVL.

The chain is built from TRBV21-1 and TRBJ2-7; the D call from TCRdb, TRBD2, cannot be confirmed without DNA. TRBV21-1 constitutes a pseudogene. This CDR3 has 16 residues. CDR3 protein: CASSKSGLRGYYEQYF.

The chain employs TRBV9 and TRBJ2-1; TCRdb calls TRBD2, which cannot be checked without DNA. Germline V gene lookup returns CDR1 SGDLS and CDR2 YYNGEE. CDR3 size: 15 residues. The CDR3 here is CASTHTSGEDNEQFF.

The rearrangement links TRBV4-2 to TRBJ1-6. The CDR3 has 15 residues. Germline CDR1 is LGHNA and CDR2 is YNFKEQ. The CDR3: CATKELGDNNSPLHF.

The CDR3 sequence: CSVAEGQGYGYTF. The rearrangement links TRBV29-1 to TRBJ1-2; with no DNA, the TCRdb D assignment of TRBD1 cannot be verified. CDR3 size: 13 residues. In germline, CDR1 is SQVTM, CDR2 ANQGSEA.

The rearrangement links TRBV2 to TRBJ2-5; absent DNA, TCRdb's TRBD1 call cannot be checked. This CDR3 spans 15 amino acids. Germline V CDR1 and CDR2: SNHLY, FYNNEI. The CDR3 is CASSVPGGYQETQYF.

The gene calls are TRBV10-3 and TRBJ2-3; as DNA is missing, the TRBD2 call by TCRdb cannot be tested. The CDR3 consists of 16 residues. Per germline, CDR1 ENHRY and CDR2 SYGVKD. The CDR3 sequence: CAISGGGTPHTDTQYF.

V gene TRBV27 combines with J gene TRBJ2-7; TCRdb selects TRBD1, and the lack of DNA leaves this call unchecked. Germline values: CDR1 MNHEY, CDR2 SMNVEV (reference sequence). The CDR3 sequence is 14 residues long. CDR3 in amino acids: CASSHRDRGLEQYF.

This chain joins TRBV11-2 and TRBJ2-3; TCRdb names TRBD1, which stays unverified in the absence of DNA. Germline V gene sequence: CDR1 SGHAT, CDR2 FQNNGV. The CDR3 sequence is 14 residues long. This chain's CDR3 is CASSIAGSTDTQYF.

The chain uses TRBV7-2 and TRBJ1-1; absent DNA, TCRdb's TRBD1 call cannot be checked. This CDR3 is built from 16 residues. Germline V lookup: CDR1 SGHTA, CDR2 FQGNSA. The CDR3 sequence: CASSSRLTGLSAEAFF.